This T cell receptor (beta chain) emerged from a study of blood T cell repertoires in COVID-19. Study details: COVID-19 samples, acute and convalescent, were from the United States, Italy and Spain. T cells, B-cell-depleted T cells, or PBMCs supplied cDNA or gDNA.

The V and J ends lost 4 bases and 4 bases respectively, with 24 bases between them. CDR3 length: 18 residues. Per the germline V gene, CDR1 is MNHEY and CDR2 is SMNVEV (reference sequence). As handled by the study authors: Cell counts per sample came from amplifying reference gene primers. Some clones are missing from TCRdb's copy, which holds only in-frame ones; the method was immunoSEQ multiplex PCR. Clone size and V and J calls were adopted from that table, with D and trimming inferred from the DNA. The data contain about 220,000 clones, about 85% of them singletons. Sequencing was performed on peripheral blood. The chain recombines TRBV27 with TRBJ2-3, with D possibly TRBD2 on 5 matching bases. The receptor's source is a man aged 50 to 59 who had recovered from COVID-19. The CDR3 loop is CASSSLASHSIFADTQYF. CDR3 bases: TGTGCCAGCAGTTCGCTAGCCAGCCACTCTATATTCGCAGATACGCAGTATTTT.